These 27 T cell receptor beta chains were sequenced from one sample in a study of T cell responses to AZD1222 COVID-19 vaccine. The repertoire was sequenced with immunoSEQ multiplex PCR; TCRdb's copy has only in-frame clones and lacks some. Among over 100,000 clones listed, approximately 84% were seen once. This material consisted of peripheral blood, taken on day 0 of AZD1222 vaccination. These TCRs come from an adult in good health.

The chain is built from TRBV28 and TRBJ2-6; no reliable D call. CDR1 and CDR2 from the germline V gene are MDHEN and SYDVKM. The CDR3 runs to 15 residues. Trimming stripped 5 bases from V and 4 bases from J, with 12 bases between. CDR3 protein: CASSVLPEGANVLTF. The CDR3 DNA reads TGTGCCAGCAGTGTACTGCCGGAGGGGGCCAACGTCCTGACTTTC.

The V call is TRBV11-2, the J call TRBJ2-2; D tentatively reads TRBD1 or TRBD2 (6 bases each). This CDR3 contains 15 residues. Trimming cost V 1 base and J 6 bases, with 12 bases left between them. CDR1 SGHAT and CDR2 FQNNGV come from the germline V gene. The CDR3 reads CASSLGGGPAGELFF. DNA of the CDR3: TGTGCCAGCAGCTTAGGTGGGGGGCCAGCCGGGGAGCTGTTTTTT.

The V and J genes are TRBV11-3 and TRBJ2-1; D may be TRBD2 (7 bases). Trimming removed 6 bases from V and 6 bases from J, with 12 bases in between. The germline V gene encodes CDR1 SGHNT and CDR2 YENEEA. The CDR3 loop spans 13 amino acids. The CDR3 region has the DNA TGTGCCAGCAGTCCTGGGGGGGCCAATGAGCAGTTCTTC. Translation gives CASSPGGANEQFF. Full variable domain (remainder filled in from reference TRBV11-3 and TRBJ2-1): EAGVVQSPRYKIIEKKQPVAFWCNPISGHNTLYWYLQNLGQGPELLIRYENEEAVDDSQLPKDRFSAERLKGVDSTLKIQPAELGDSAVYLCASSPGGANEQFFGPGTRLTVL.

The chain recombines TRBV7-2 with TRBJ1-1, with D possibly being TRBD1 (5 bases). The germline V gene has CDR1 SGHTA and CDR2 FQGNSA. V was cut by 5 bases and J by 6 bases, with 22 bases left in between. This CDR3 spans 16 amino acids. CDR3 in DNA: TGTGCCAGCAGCCCCAGACACTTAGGGGATGGATCTGAAGCTTTCTTT. It translates to CASSPRHLGDGSEAFF.

The V and J genes are TRBV29-1 and TRBJ1-5, with 9 bases lining up with TRBD1. CDR1 is SQVTM and CDR2 is ANQGSEA in the germline V gene. J lost 5 bases, V lost 7 bases, and 9 bases had no gene match. This CDR3 is built from 14 residues. The CDR3 DNA follows: TGCAGCGAAACGGACAGGGGTCGAGATCAGCCCCAGCATTTT. It yields the protein CSETDRGRDQPQHF.

J is TRBJ2-1 and V is TRBV19; TRBD2 is a possible D gene (7 bases). The CDR3 is 15 residues long. The germline V gene encodes CDR1 LNHDA and CDR2 SQIVND (reference sequence). V lost 5 bases to trimming and J lost 3 bases, with 14 bases between them. The CDR3, as DNA: TGTGCCAGTAGTCAAGGGGGGGCATACTACAATGAGCAGTTCTTC. Its translation is CASSQGGAYYNEQFF. Looking up the rest from reference TRBV19 and TRBJ2-1 gives the full variable domain: DGGITQSPKYLFRKEGQNVTLSCEQNLNHDAMYWYRQDPGQGLRLIYYSQIVNDFQKGDIAEGYSVSREKKESFPLTVTSAQKNPTAFYLCASSQGGAYYNEQFFGPGTRLTVL.

A single count supports this clone. The chain couples TRBV2 to TRBJ1-6; possibly TRBD1 for D (5 bases). V was trimmed by 10 bases and J by 0 bases, leaving 13 bases between them. Germline V gene data show CDR1 as SNHLY and CDR2 as FYNNEI. The length of the CDR3 is 15 residues. CDR3 DNA: TGTGCCACGGCGGGGGATAGCTCCTATAATTCACCCCTCCACTTT. Translating gives CATAGDSSYNSPLHF.

The V call is TRBV9, the J call TRBJ2-5; 11 bases line up with TRBD2. CDR1 and CDR2 from the germline V gene are SGDLS and YYNGEE. V dropped 4 bases and J dropped 3; count of bases not matched to a gene: 2. This CDR3 has 14 residues. CDR3 amino acids: CASSRSGGEETQYF. The CDR3 DNA follows: TGTGCCAGCAGCCGTAGCGGGGGGGAAGAGACCCAGTACTTC.

CDR3 sequence reads: CSVQGADEKLFF. CDR3 DNA: TGCAGCGTACAGGGGGCTGATGAAAAACTGTTTTTT. This rearrangement joins TRBV29-1 to TRBJ1-4, with 9 bases matching TRBD1. J was trimmed by 6 bases and V by 6 bases; bases with no gene match: 2. This CDR3 region has 12 residues. The germline V gene encodes CDR1 SQVTM and CDR2 ANQGSEA.

This sequence joins TRBV19 and TRBJ2-1, with 10 bases identical to TRBD2. Germline CDR1 and CDR2: LNHDA and SQIVND (reference sequence). Trimming at V came to 6 bases and at J to 9 bases, leaving 11 bases not matched to a gene. The CDR3 has 15 residues. CDR3 coding DNA: TGTGCCAGTAGAGACGGTAGCGGGGGGAAGATTGAGCAGTTCTTC. The encoded protein is CASRDGSGGKIEQFF.

The rearrangement uses TRBV7-8 and TRBJ1-5; D is uncertain. The CDR3 sequence is 15 residues long. Germline values: CDR1 SGHVS, CDR2 FQNEAQ. Trimming removed 1 base at V and 4 bases at J, with 11 bases between. The CDR3 DNA follows: TGTGCCAGCAGCTTAGTTTCATTTTGGAATCAGCCCCAGCATTTT. This gives the protein CASSLVSFWNQPQHF.

V gene TRBV30 combines with J gene TRBJ1-1; D unresolved. CDR3 length: 13 residues. The germline V and J ends were trimmed by 0 bases and 7 bases, with 12 bases remaining between them. Looked up from germline, CDR1 is GTSNPN and CDR2 is SVGIG (reference sequence). The CDR3 coding sequence is TGTGCCTGGAGTGTTTCACGGAATAGTGAAGCTTTCTTT. Translated, it gives CAWSVSRNSEAFF.

This clone was picked up one time. The chain employs TRBV18 and TRBJ1-1, with 7 bases fitting TRBD1. J lost 4 bases, V lost 4 bases, and 6 bases had no gene match. CDR3 length: 14 residues. The germline V gene encodes CDR1 KGHSH and CDR2 LQKENI. Here the CDR3 DNA reads TGTGCCAGCTCACGCGAACAGGGGCCCACTGAAGCTTTCTTT. As protein: CASSREQGPTEAFF.

This chain links TRBV5-6 with TRBJ2-7; 16 nucleotides line up with TRBD2. This CDR3 is built from 16 residues. Trimming cost V 4 bases and J 7 bases; bases outside gene matches: 8. Germline assignment: CDR1 SGHDT and CDR2 YYEEEE. The CDR3 is CASSMGTSGGAEEQYF. The DNA of the CDR3 is TGTGCCAGCAGCATGGGGACTAGCGGGGGGGCAGAAGAGCAGTACTTC. Full variable domain (missing parts from reference TRBV5-6 and TRBJ2-7): DAGVTQSPTHLIKTRGQQVTLRCSPKSGHDTVSWYQQALGQGPQFIFQYYEEEERQRGNFPDRFSGHQFPNYSSELNVNALLLGDSALYLCASSMGTSGGAEEQYFGPGTRLTVT.

The chain couples TRBV9 to TRBJ2-3; 7 bases match TRBD1. There are 15 residues in the CDR3. Germline values: CDR1 SGDLS, CDR2 YYNGEE. Trimming cost V 3 bases and J 4 bases; bases outside gene matches: 8. The CDR3 protein is CASSAQTGSPDTQYF. The CDR3 DNA reads TGTGCCAGCAGCGCCCAGACAGGGTCCCCAGATACGCAGTATTTT.

The J gene is TRBJ2-3, the V gene TRBV9, with 8 bases fitting TRBD2. The CDR3 consists of 16 residues. Germline CDR1 is SGDLS and CDR2 is YYNGEE. Trimming took 4 bases from V and 1 from J; bases not matched to a gene: 8. CDR3 bases: TGTGCCAGCAGCCCTACTGAACTAGCGGGCACAGATACGCAGTATTTT. Translated, it gives CASSPTELAGTDTQYF.

This chain links TRBV11-2 with TRBJ1-1, with D unclear. This CDR3 region has 11 residues. Trimming shortened V by 8 bases and J by 7 bases, and 11 bases separated the two germline ends. From germline, CDR1 is SGHAT and CDR2 FQNNGV. The CDR3, as DNA: TGTGCCAGCGAATCCAAGGGTGAAGCTTTCTTT. It translates to CASESKGEAFF.

The chain carries TRBV19 and TRBJ2-7, with D possibly being TRBD1 or TRBD2 (6 bases each). The CDR3 runs 15 residues. Deletions cut 3 bases from V and 2 bases from J, with 14 bases between. CDR1 is LNHDA and CDR2 is SQIVND in the germline V gene (reference sequence). CDR3 nucleotide sequence: TGTGCCAGTAGTATGTGGCGGGACAACGCCTACGAGCAGTACTTC. Residues: CASSMWRDNAYEQYF.

The CDR3 loop reads CASSLGGPTSEKLFF. In DNA, the CDR3 is TGTGCCAGCAGCCTAGGAGGGCCGACGTCTGAAAAACTGTTTTTT. The chain combines TRBV3-1 (or the pseudogene TRBV3-2) with TRBJ1-4; D not resolved. CDR1 and CDR2 from the germline V gene are LGHDT and YNNKEL (reference sequence). This CDR3 spans 15 amino acids. Trimming stripped 4 bases from V and 7 bases from J, with 16 bases between.

The V gene is TRBV28, the J gene TRBJ1-4, with no clear D. The germline V gene has CDR1 MDHEN and CDR2 SYDVKM. The length of the CDR3 is 16 residues. V gave up 1 base and J gave up 0 bases, with 9 bases separating them. CDR3 loop: CASSLLAPATNEKLFF. The CDR3 DNA is TGTGCCAGCAGTTTATTGGCCCCTGCAACTAATGAAAAACTGTTTTTT.

The chain recombines TRBV7-2 with TRBJ2-1; possibly TRBD1 for D (6 bases). Germline V gene lookup returns CDR1 SGHTA and CDR2 FQGNSA. Trimming left V 5 bases short and J 1 base short, with 9 bases between. The CDR3 sequence is 14 residues long. CDR3 sequence reads: CASSPGTSYNEQFF. The CDR3, as DNA: TGTGCCAGCAGCCCCGGGACATCCTACAATGAGCAGTTCTTC.

This chain joins TRBV29-1 and TRBJ2-1; D is undetermined. Germline V lookup: CDR1 SQVTM, CDR2 ANQGSEA. Trimming pared 2 bases from V and 5 bases from J, leaving 7 bases between. The CDR3 totals 12 residues. The chain's CDR3 is CSVELLNNEQFF. As DNA, the CDR3 is TGCAGCGTTGAATTGCTCAACAATGAGCAGTTCTTC.

This sequence joins TRBV6-1 and TRBJ2-7; D remains unclear. Germline assignment: CDR1 MNHNS and CDR2 SASEGT. Trimming stripped 1 base from V and 2 bases from J, with 6 bases between. The CDR3 covers 13 residues. In DNA, the CDR3 is TGTGCCAGCAGTGAAGTCCCGACCTACGAGCAGTACTTC. Translated, it gives CASSEVPTYEQYF.

V is TRBV27 and J is TRBJ1-1; the match to TRBD1 covers 7 bases. CDR1 MNHEY and CDR2 SMNVEV come from the germline V gene (reference sequence). Losses at the gene ends were 3 bases for V and 2 bases for J; bases not matched to a gene: 9. This CDR3 is built from 16 residues. For the CDR3, the DNA is TGTGCCAGCAGTTTCAAAAACCAGGGGGTTAACACTGAAGCTTTCTTT. It encodes CASSFKNQGVNTEAFF.

V is TRBV5-4 and J is TRBJ2-3; D may be TRBD1 (6 bases). Germline-derived CDR1 and CDR2 are SGHNT and YYREEE (reference sequence). The CDR3 is made up of 14 amino acids. The V end lost 4 bases, the J end lost 6 bases, and 15 bases lay between the germline ends. The CDR3 sequence is CASSLKQGADTQYF. The CDR3 DNA sequence: TGTGCCAGCAGCCTGAAACAGGGTGCGGATACGCAGTATTTT.

The gene calls are TRBV9 and TRBJ1-1, with D possibly matching TRBD1 (5 bases). The CDR3 contains 13 residues. Germline lookup yields CDR1 SGDLS and CDR2 YYNGEE. Trimming cost V 0 bases and J 3 bases, with 6 bases left between them. The CDR3 DNA reads as TGTGCCAGCAGCGTAGCGGGGGACACTGAAGCTTTCTTT. Encoded protein: CASSVAGDTEAFF.

This sequence joins TRBV28 and TRBJ2-7; a weak D match, TRBD2 (6 bases). The CDR3 has 14 amino acids. The germline V gene encodes CDR1 MDHEN and CDR2 SYDVKM. Trimming stripped 5 bases from V and 6 bases from J, with 17 bases between. The CDR3 nucleotides are TGTGCCAGCAGTGGAACCAGGCTCGGGGGCGAGCAGTACTTC. This gives the protein CASSGTRLGGEQYF.